These 10 T cell receptor beta chains share one sample of origin, sequenced in a study of blood T cell repertoires in COVID-19. Method: immunoSEQ multiplex PCR; TCRdb's copy keeps in-frame clones and lacks some. The sample consists of roughly 190,000 clones, around 85% of them appearing once. Material for sequencing was peripheral blood. These receptors originate from a woman aged 55-69 years with acute or convalescent COVID-19.

A few counts support this clone. V is TRBV6-5 and J is TRBJ2-1; TRBD1 agrees at 9 bases. V was clipped by 8 bases and J by 7 bases; unmatched bases: 12. Germline CDR1 is MNHEY and CDR2 is SVGAGI. This CDR3 has 15 residues. The CDR3 region is CASCRPGQGMNEQFF. In nucleotides, the CDR3 is TGTGCCAGCTGCCGACCGGGACAGGGCATGAATGAGCAGTTCTTC.

The CDR3 reads CSVEDMTERSNYGYTF. CDR3 nucleotide sequence: TGCAGCGTTGAAGATATGACGGAGAGATCCAACTATGGCTACACCTTC. This sequence joins TRBV29-1 and TRBJ1-2; D is ambiguous. There are 16 residues in the CDR3. V was shortened by 0 bases and J by 2 bases, with 16 bases between the two germline ends. The germline gives CDR1 SQVTM, CDR2 ANQGSEA.

This clone showed up just once. V gene TRBV11-2 combines with J gene TRBJ2-3, with a possible D match to TRBD1 (6 bases). V shed 8 bases and J shed 0 bases, with 15 bases lying between them. Looked up from germline, CDR1 is SGHAT and CDR2 is FQNNGV. This CDR3 is built from 15 residues. In DNA, the CDR3 is TGTGCCAGCTCTGACCCGAGGGGGAGCACAGATACGCAGTATTTT. This sequence encodes CASSDPRGSTDTQYF.

The chain joins TRBV5-4 to TRBJ2-7, with D possibly matching TRBD1 (5 bases). Germline V gene sequence: CDR1 SGHNT, CDR2 YYREEE (reference sequence). CDR3 size: 18 residues. Trimming pared 0 bases from V and 2 bases from J, leaving 21 bases between. The CDR3 bases are TGTGCCAGCAGCTTGGAATTGGCAGGGCCTATTAACCCCTACGAGCAGTACTTC. Amino acid sequence: CASSLELAGPINPYEQYF. Combining the CDR3 with reference TRBV5-4 and TRBJ2-7 gives the whole variable domain ETGVTQSPTHLIKTRGQQVTLRCSSQSGHNTVSWYQQALGQGPQFIFQYYREEENGRGNFPPRFSGLQFPNYSSELNVNALELDDSALYLCASSLELAGPINPYEQYFGPGTRLTVT.

This rearrangement joins TRBV5-6 to TRBJ2-5; 10 nucleotides match TRBD2. V dropped 5 bases and J dropped 5; count of bases not matched to a gene: 9. Germline-derived CDR1 and CDR2 are SGHDT and YYEEEE. CDR3 length: 15 amino acids. As DNA, the CDR3 is TGTGCCAGCAGATCTCGGTTACTAGCGGGGGAGACCCAGTACTTC. This codes for CASRSRLLAGETQYF.

This clone appeared a single time. This CDR3 is CASSYFLNTEAFF. In DNA form, the CDR3 reads TGTGCCAGCAGTTACTTCTTAAACACTGAAGCTTTCTTT. V and J are TRBV6-5 and TRBJ1-1; the D is unclear. The CDR3 is 13 amino acids. The V end lost 1 base, the J end lost 2 bases, and 5 bases lay between the germline ends. In germline, CDR1 is MNHEY, CDR2 SVGAGI.

The chain employs TRBV7-2 and TRBJ2-7; 8 nucleotides line up with TRBD2. This CDR3 is built from 17 residues. V was clipped by 1 base and J by 5 bases; unmatched bases: 13. In germline, CDR1 is SGHTA, CDR2 FQGNSA. This CDR3 reads CASSLVGGRGGKNEQYF. In nucleotides, the CDR3 is TGTGCCAGCAGCTTAGTAGGCGGTCGGGGGGGTAAAAACGAGCAGTACTTC.

The J gene is TRBJ2-1, the V gene TRBV6-5, with 8 bases matching TRBD1. The CDR3 extends over 14 amino acids. Per germline, CDR1 MNHEY and CDR2 SVGAGI. V shed 2 bases, J shed 5 bases, and the junction held 2 bases outside the gene matches. As DNA, the CDR3 is TGTGCCAGCAGTTACCAGGACAGGGACAATGAGCAGTTCTTC. Translating it yields CASSYQDRDNEQFF.

This clone was seen more than once but under ten times. The J gene is TRBJ2-1, the V gene TRBV5-1, with TRBD1 identical over 7 bases. The CDR3 contains 14 residues. V lost 3 bases and J lost 1; bases outside the gene matches: 1. Germline V gene lookup returns CDR1 SGHRS and CDR2 YFSETQ. CDR3 sequence reads: CASSSTGSYNEQFF. CDR3 nucleotides: TGCGCCAGCAGCTCGACAGGGTCCTACAATGAGCAGTTCTTC. Looking up the rest from reference TRBV5-1 and TRBJ2-1 gives the full variable domain: KAGVTQTPRYLIKTRGQQVTLSCSPISGHRSVSWYQQTPGQGLQFLFEYFSETQRNKGNFPGRFSGRQFSNSRSEMNVSTLELGDSALYLCASSSTGSYNEQFFGPGTRLTVL.

The DNA for the CDR3 is TGCAGCGTCGCCGGCAGAAAGGGGGACACTGAAGCTTTCTTT. Encoded protein: CSVAGRKGDTEAFF. The V gene is TRBV29-1, the J gene TRBJ1-1, with D tentatively TRBD1 (6 bases). The germline gives CDR1 SQVTM, CDR2 ANQGSEA. This CDR3 is 14 amino acids long. Trimming pared 6 bases from V and 3 bases from J, leaving 17 bases between.